These 29 T cell receptor beta chains share one sample of origin, sequenced in a study of blood T cell repertoires in COVID-19. Sequencing was performed with immunoSEQ multiplex PCR; in TCRdb, only in-frame clones are kept and a portion is missing. Of a few hundred thousand clones in the sample, about 90% were seen once. The sequenced sample consisted of PBMCs or T cells enriched from blood (not recorded which). The receptors stem from a woman aged 25 to 39 who had recovered from COVID-19.

The chain joins TRBV27 to TRBJ2-2, with 10 bases lining up with TRBD2. The CDR3 spans 16 residues. CDR1 MNHEY and CDR2 SMNVEV come from the germline V gene (reference sequence). The V segment lost 5 bases and the J segment 1 base; nucleotides outside the gene matches: 4. In nucleotides, the CDR3 is TGTGCCAGCAGTCCGGGACTAGCGCTGAACACCGGGGAGCTGTTTTTT. Protein: CASSPGLALNTGELFF.

The chain has TRBV11-2 and TRBJ2-1; 10 bases map to TRBD2. V was pared by 4 bases and J by 3 bases, with 12 bases of the junction left unmatched. In germline, CDR1 is SGHAT, CDR2 FQNNGV. This CDR3 has 18 amino acids. The CDR3 spells CASSSLAGPSINYNEQFF. CDR3 bases: TGTGCCAGCAGCTCACTAGCGGGGCCGTCAATCAACTACAATGAGCAGTTCTTC.

This chain uses TRBV9 with TRBJ2-7; possible D gene TRBD1, 6 bases. This CDR3 has 15 residues. Trimming removed 4 bases from V and 1 base from J, with 15 bases in between. Germline V CDR1 and CDR2: SGDLS, YYNGEE. In nucleotides, the CDR3 is TGTGCCAGCAGCCCTGACCGAGACAGGTCCTACGAGCAGTACTTC. Protein: CASSPDRDRSYEQYF.

The chain has TRBV9 and TRBJ1-2, with a possible D match to TRBD1 (5 bases). Per the germline V gene, CDR1 is SGDLS and CDR2 is YYNGEE. This CDR3 is 14 amino acids long. Trimming stripped 3 bases from V and 8 bases from J, with 17 bases between. In nucleotides, the CDR3 is TGTGCCAGCAGCGGTACAGGAAAGCTATTGGGCTACACCTTC. Protein product: CASSGTGKLLGYTF.

V and J are TRBV29-1 and TRBJ2-1, with TRBD2 matching over 11 bases. The CDR3 is 16 residues long. Trimming at V came to 1 base and at J to 6 bases, leaving 8 bases not matched to a gene. CDR1 is SQVTM and CDR2 is ANQGSEA in the germline V gene. CDR3 loop: CSVEGLAGGGVNEQFF. In nucleotides, the CDR3 is TGCAGCGTTGAAGGGCTAGCGGGGGGCGGGGTCAATGAGCAGTTCTTC.

This clone was counted only a few times. The chain uses TRBV30 and TRBJ1-6; D is uncertain. Trimming shortened V by 6 bases and J by 5 bases, and 20 bases separated the two germline ends. Germline CDR1 is GTSNPN and CDR2 is SVGIG (reference sequence). CDR3 length: 16 amino acids. The CDR3 DNA reads as TGTGCCTGCACGAACCGGAAATGGAGTAATAATTCACCCCTCCACTTT. Translating gives CACTNRKWSNNSPLHF.

This chain uses TRBV7-2 with TRBJ2-3; a weak D match, TRBD2 (5 bases). CDR1 SGHTA and CDR2 FQGNSA come from the germline V gene. The CDR3 runs to 14 residues. Deletions cut 4 bases from V and 4 bases from J, with 12 bases between. The CDR3 nucleotides read TGTGCCAGCAGCTCGAGGGAACTTCCAGATACGCAGTATTTT. It is translated as CASSSRELPDTQYF. The full variable domain, its missing parts supplied by reference TRBV7-2 and TRBJ2-3, is GAGVSQSPSNKVTEKGKDVELRCDPISGHTALYWYRQSLGQGLEFLIYFQGNSAPDKSGLPSDRFSAERTGGSVSTLTIQRTQQEDSAVYLCASSSRELPDTQYFGPGTRLTVL.

This chain connects TRBV5-4 to TRBJ2-1, with TRBD2 identical over 11 bases. Germline V gives CDR1 SGHNT, CDR2 YYREEE (reference sequence). The trim removed 3 bases at V and 3 bases at J, leaving 5 bases unmatched. The CDR3 is made up of 16 amino acids. For the CDR3, the DNA is TGTGCCAGCAGCTCGACCGGGACTAGCGGCTACAATGAGCAGTTCTTC. Protein product: CASSSTGTSGYNEQFF.

The rearrangement uses TRBV30 and TRBJ1-3, with unresolved D. The CDR3 extends over 16 amino acids. Trimming removed 4 bases from V and 4 bases from J, with 20 bases in between. Germline CDR1 reads GTSNPN; CDR2 reads SVGIG (reference sequence). CDR3 sequence: CAWTATQFKQGNTIYF. DNA for the CDR3: TGTGCCTGGACCGCAACCCAATTTAAACAGGGAAACACCATATATTTT.

The CDR3 nucleotides are TGTGCCAGCACACCGTTGGGCTTGAATCAGCCCCAGCATTTT. Its translation: CASTPLGLNQPQHF. The V and J genes are TRBV28 and TRBJ1-5; unclear D gene. V shed 7 bases and J shed 4 bases, with 14 bases lying between them. There are 14 residues in the CDR3. Germline values: CDR1 MDHEN, CDR2 SYDVKM.

The DNA for the CDR3 is TGTGCCAGCAGGCTGACTAGGATTGCCCAAGAGACCCAGTACTTC. Translation: CASRLTRIAQETQYF. The chain is built from TRBV13 and TRBJ2-5; TRBD2 might be the D (6 bases). Germline V lookup: CDR1 PRHDT, CDR2 FYEKMQ (reference sequence). Trimming took 6 bases from V and 1 from J, leaving 15 bases between them. The CDR3 has 15 amino acids.

V gene TRBV5-1 combines with J gene TRBJ1-5, with D possibly TRBD1 on 6 matching bases. Germline lookup yields CDR1 SGHRS and CDR2 YFSETQ. The CDR3 sequence is 17 residues long. Trimming cost V 1 base and J 6 bases, with 20 bases left between them. In nucleotides, the CDR3 is TGCGCCAGCAGCTTGCCGGGACATAGTAGAGGAGCTCAGCCCCAGCATTTT. It yields the protein CASSLPGHSRGAQPQHF.

The chain carries TRBV5-6 and TRBJ1-6; D unresolved. Deletions cut 0 bases from V and 13 bases from J, with 14 bases between. Germline V gene sequence: CDR1 SGHDT, CDR2 YYEEEE. CDR3 length: 14 residues. CDR3 nucleotide sequence: TGTGCCAGCAGCTTGGCAGGCCCCAGCCGGCCCCTCCACTTT. It codes for CASSLAGPSRPLHF.

V is TRBV24-1 and J is TRBJ2-7; 9 bases map to TRBD2. This CDR3 is 13 amino acids long. CDR1 and CDR2 from the germline V gene are KGHDR and SFDVKD. V lost 7 bases to trimming and J lost 3 bases; unmatched junction nucleotides: 3. CDR3 loop: CATSAGGGYEQYF. The CDR3 DNA reads TGTGCCACCAGCGCGGGGGGGGGCTACGAGCAGTACTTC.

This chain connects TRBV19 to TRBJ1-2; D gene unclear. Trimming shortened V by 5 bases and J by 2 bases, and 12 bases separated the two germline ends. This CDR3 is built from 14 residues. CDR1 is LNHDA and CDR2 is SQIVND in the germline V gene (reference sequence). The CDR3 protein is CASSATIGNYGYTF. In DNA, the CDR3 is TGTGCCAGTAGTGCGACAATAGGAAACTATGGCTACACCTTC. Looking up the rest from reference TRBV19 and TRBJ1-2 gives the full variable domain: DGGITQSPKYLFRKEGQNVTLSCEQNLNHDAMYWYRQDPGQGLRLIYYSQIVNDFQKGDIAEGYSVSREKKESFPLTVTSAQKNPTAFYLCASSATIGNYGYTFGSGTRLTVV.

The gene calls are TRBV11-2 and TRBJ2-4; the match to TRBD1 covers 7 bases. Germline values: CDR1 SGHAT, CDR2 FQNNGV. The CDR3 consists of 15 residues. V gave up 2 bases and J gave up 9 bases; unmatched junction bases: 10. CDR3 DNA sequence: TGTGCCAGCAGCTTACCCGGGACAGTCTCGGGCATTCAGTACTTC. Its translation is CASSLPGTVSGIQYF.

The genes are TRBV4-3 and TRBJ2-1, with a weak D call TRBD2 (6 bases). V was cut by 5 bases and J by 0 bases, with 17 bases left in between. The germline gives CDR1 LGHNA, CDR2 YSLEER. The CDR3 contains 17 residues. The CDR3 reads CASSEQPREHSYNEQFF. The CDR3 DNA sequence: TGCGCCAGCAGCGAGCAACCCCGGGAGCACTCCTACAATGAGCAGTTCTTC.

The chain links TRBV5-4 to TRBJ1-1; the D is unclear. This CDR3 is built from 15 residues. Trimming shortened V by 4 bases and J by 0 bases, and 13 bases separated the two germline ends. Germline-derived CDR1 and CDR2 are SGHNT and YYREEE (reference sequence). In nucleotides, the CDR3 is TGTGCCAGCAGCCCGAGAGAACCTTTGAACACTGAAGCTTTCTTT. It specifies CASSPREPLNTEAFF.

The chain has TRBV10-3 and TRBJ1-1; TRBD1 matches at 9 bases. CDR3 length equals 16 residues. CDR1 is ENHRY and CDR2 is SYGVKD in the germline V gene. The junction had 8 bases not matched to a gene; V was cut back by 2 bases and J by 4 bases. Here the CDR3 DNA reads TGTGCCATCAGTGAGACCACCGGGACAGGGAGCACTGAAGCTTTCTTT. Translating gives CAISETTGTGSTEAFF.

The V call is TRBV19, the J call TRBJ1-6, with D unclear. The germline CDR1 and CDR2 sequences are LNHDA and SQIVND (reference sequence). The CDR3 consists of 16 residues. The ends were cut back, 4 bases at V and 7 bases at J, with 17 bases in the middle. Here the CDR3 reads CASSTISGMQNSPLHF. The CDR3 nucleotides are TGTGCCAGTAGTACCATCTCCGGGATGCAAAATTCACCCCTCCACTTT.

V is TRBV4-3 and J is TRBJ1-2; D is ambiguous. CDR1 and CDR2 (germline): LGHNA, YSLEER. Trimming cost V 1 base and J 8 bases, with 17 bases left between them. The CDR3 runs 15 residues. CDR3 amino acids: CASSQGIDNGVGYTF. Written as DNA, the CDR3 is TGCGCCAGCAGCCAAGGCATTGACAACGGGGTCGGCTACACCTTC.

This clone was picked up one time. The chain joins TRBV5-1 to TRBJ1-2; D gene uncertain. The CDR3 extends over 14 amino acids. The V gene's germline CDR1 is SGHRS and CDR2 YFSETQ. The V gene lost 4 bases and the J gene lost 6 bases, with 16 bases spanning the gap. CDR3 sequence reads: CASSPGFTLDGYTF. The CDR3 DNA sequence: TGCGCCAGCAGCCCCGGGTTTACACTTGATGGCTACACCTTC.

This clone came up once. The V and J genes are TRBV24-1 and TRBJ2-1; 10 bases fit TRBD2. Germline CDR1 reads KGHDR; CDR2 reads SFDVKD. J lost 6 bases, V lost 4 bases, and 8 bases had no gene match. The CDR3 covers 16 residues. The CDR3 region is CATSDTGTSAPNEQFF. In DNA, the CDR3 is TGTGCCACCAGTGACACCGGGACTAGCGCTCCCAATGAGCAGTTCTTC.

The chain is built from TRBV4-1 and TRBJ1-2; the match to TRBD1 covers 8 bases. The CDR3 is 15 amino acids. Unmatched junction bases numbered 8, after V lost 4 bases and J lost 4 bases. The germline V gene has CDR1 MGHRA and CDR2 YSYEKL. CDR3 in amino acids: CASSLARGQVYGYTF. For the CDR3, the DNA is TGCGCCAGCAGCCTCGCCAGGGGGCAGGTCTATGGCTACACCTTC.

The J gene is TRBJ1-3, the V gene TRBV2, with D possibly being TRBD1 (6 bases). Germline V gene lookup returns CDR1 SNHLY and CDR2 FYNNEI. V dropped 0 bases and J dropped 4 bases, with 13 bases sitting between them. CDR3 length: 16 residues. This chain's CDR3 is CASSEARGGFGNTIYF. CDR3 DNA sequence: TGTGCCAGCAGTGAAGCGAGGGGGGGCTTCGGAAACACCATATATTTT.

Only one count was recorded for this clone. The rearrangement joins TRBV7-9 to TRBJ1-1; 7 bases agree with TRBD1. The V gene's germline CDR1 is SEHNR and CDR2 FQNEAQ (reference sequence). Trimming at V came to 5 bases and at J to 5 bases, leaving 5 bases not matched to a gene. This CDR3 contains 13 residues. The CDR3 DNA sequence: TGTGCCAGCAGCACAAGGGGGCCAACTGAAGCTTTCTTT. Protein sequence: CASSTRGPTEAFF.

The chain recombines TRBV3-1 (or the pseudogene TRBV3-2) with TRBJ1-4; tentative D call: TRBD1 (5 bases). The germline gives CDR1 LGHDT, CDR2 YNNKEL (reference sequence). The CDR3 is made up of 16 amino acids. Trimming stripped 0 bases from V and 5 bases from J, with 13 bases between. CDR3 protein: CASSQDVGAGNEKLFF. For the CDR3, the DNA is TGTGCCAGCAGCCAAGATGTAGGGGCCGGCAATGAAAAACTGTTTTTT.

V is TRBV6-6 and J is TRBJ2-7; D is unclear. The V end was cut by 4 bases, the J end by 2 bases, with 9 bases between. Germline CDR1 and CDR2: MNHNY and SVGAGI (reference sequence). This CDR3 is 13 amino acids long. The CDR3 DNA follows: TGTGCCAGCAGTTCCGGTCCAACCTACGAGCAGTACTTC. Protein: CASSSGPTYEQYF.

There are a few counts of this clone. The chain combines TRBV3-1 (or the pseudogene TRBV3-2) with TRBJ1-2; TRBD1 agrees at 8 bases. Per germline, CDR1 LGHDT and CDR2 YNNKEL (reference sequence). This CDR3 comprises 13 residues. The trim removed 5 bases at V and 7 bases at J, leaving 6 bases unmatched. The CDR3 nucleotides are TGTGCCAGCAGCGGGCAGGGGGCGGGTGGCTACACCTTC. Amino acid sequence: CASSGQGAGGYTF.